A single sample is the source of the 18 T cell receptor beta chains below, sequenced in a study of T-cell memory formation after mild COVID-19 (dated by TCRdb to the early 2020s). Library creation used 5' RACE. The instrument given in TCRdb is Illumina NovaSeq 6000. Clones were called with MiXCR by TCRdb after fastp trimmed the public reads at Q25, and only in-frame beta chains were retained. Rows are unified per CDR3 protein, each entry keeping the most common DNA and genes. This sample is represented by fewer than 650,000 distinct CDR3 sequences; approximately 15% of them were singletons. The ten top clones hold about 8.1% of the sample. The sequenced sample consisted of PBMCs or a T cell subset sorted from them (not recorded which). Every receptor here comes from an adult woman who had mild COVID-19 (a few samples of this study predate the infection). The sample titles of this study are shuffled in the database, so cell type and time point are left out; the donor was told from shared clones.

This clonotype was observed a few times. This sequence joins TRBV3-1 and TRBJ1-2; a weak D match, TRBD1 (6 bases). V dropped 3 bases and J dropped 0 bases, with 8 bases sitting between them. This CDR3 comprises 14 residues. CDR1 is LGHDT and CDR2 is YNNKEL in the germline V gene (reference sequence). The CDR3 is CASSHRGSNYGYTF. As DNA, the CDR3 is TGTGCCAGCAGCCACAGGGGTTCTAACTATGGCTACACCTTC.

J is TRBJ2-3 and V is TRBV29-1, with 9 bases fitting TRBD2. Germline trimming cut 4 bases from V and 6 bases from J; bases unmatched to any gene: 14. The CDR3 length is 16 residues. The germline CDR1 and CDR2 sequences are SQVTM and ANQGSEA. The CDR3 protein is CSVALGGGRAEDTQYF. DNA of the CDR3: TGCAGCGTTGCCCTCGGTGGCGGGAGGGCGGAGGATACGCAGTATTTT.

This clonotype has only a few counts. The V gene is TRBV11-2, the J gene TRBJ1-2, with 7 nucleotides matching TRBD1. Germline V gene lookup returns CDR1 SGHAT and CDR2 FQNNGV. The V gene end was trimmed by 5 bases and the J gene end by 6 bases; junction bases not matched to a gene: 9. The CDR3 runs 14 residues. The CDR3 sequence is CASSQGTVYHGYTF. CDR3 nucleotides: TGTGCCAGCAGCCAAGGGACAGTCTACCATGGCTACACCTTC.

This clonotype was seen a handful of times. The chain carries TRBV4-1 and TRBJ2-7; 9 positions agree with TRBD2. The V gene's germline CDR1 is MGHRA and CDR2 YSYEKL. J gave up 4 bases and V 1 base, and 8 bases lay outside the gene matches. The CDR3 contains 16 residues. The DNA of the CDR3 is TGCGCCAGCAGCCAAGTCACTAGCGGGTCCCCGTACGAGCAGTACTTC. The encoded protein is CASSQVTSGSPYEQYF.

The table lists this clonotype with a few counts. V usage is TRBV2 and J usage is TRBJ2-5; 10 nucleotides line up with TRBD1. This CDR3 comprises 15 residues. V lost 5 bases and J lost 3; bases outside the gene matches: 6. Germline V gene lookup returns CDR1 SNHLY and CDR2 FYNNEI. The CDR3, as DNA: TGTGCCAGCAGTTGGAGGGACAGGGGTAAAGAGACCCAGTACTTC. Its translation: CASSWRDRGKETQYF.

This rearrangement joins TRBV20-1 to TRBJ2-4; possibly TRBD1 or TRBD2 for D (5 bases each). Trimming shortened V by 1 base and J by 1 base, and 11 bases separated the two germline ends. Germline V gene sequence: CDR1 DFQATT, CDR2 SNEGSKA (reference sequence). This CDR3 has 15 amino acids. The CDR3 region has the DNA TGCAGTGCTAGAGGTATAGGGGACGCCAAAAACATTCAGTACTTC. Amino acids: CSARGIGDAKNIQYF.

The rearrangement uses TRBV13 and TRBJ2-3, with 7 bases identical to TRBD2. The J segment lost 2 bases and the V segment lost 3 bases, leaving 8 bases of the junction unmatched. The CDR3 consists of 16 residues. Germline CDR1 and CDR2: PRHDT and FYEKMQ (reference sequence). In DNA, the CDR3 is TGTGCCAGCAGCTTGCCGTCAGCGGGGAACACAGATACGCAGTATTTT. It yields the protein CASSLPSAGNTDTQYF. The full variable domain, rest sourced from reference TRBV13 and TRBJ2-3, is AAGVIQSPRHLIKEKRETATLKCYPIPRHDTVYWYQQGPGQDPQFLISFYEKMQSDKGSIPDRFSAQQFSDYHSELNMSSLELGDSALYFCASSLPSAGNTDTQYFGPGTRLTVL.

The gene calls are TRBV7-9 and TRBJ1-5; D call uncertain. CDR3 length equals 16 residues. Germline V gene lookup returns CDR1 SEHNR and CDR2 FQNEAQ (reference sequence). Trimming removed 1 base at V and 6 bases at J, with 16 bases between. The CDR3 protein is CASSLGAVGSGQPQHF. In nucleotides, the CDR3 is TGTGCCAGCAGCTTAGGGGCCGTCGGGAGCGGTCAGCCCCAGCATTTT.

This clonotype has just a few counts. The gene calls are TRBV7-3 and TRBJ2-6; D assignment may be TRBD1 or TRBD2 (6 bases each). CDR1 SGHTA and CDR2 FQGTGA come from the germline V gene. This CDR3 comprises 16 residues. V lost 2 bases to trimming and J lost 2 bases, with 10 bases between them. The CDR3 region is CASSLHGGTGANVLTF. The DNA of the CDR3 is TGTGCCAGCAGCTTACACGGGGGCACTGGGGCCAACGTCCTGACTTTC.

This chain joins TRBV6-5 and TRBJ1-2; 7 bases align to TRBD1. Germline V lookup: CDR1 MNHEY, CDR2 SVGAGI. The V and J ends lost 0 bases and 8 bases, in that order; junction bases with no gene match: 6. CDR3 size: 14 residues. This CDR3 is CASSYSPGGRGYTF. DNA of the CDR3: TGTGCCAGCAGTTACTCGCCAGGGGGAAGGGGCTACACCTTC.

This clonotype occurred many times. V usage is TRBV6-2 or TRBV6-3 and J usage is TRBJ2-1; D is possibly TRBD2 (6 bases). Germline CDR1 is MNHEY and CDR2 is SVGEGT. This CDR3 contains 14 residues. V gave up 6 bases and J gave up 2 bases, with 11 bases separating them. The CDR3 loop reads CASRIAVPYNEQFF. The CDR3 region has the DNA TGTGCCAGCAGAATAGCGGTCCCCTACAATGAGCAGTTCTTC.

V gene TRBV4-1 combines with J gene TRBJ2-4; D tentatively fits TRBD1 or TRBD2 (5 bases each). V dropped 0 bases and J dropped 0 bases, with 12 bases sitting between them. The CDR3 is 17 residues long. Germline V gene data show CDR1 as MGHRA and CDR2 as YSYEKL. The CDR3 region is CASSQELGTLAKNIQYF. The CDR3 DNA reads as TGCGCCAGCAGCCAAGAACTAGGGACCCTAGCCAAAAACATTCAGTACTTC.

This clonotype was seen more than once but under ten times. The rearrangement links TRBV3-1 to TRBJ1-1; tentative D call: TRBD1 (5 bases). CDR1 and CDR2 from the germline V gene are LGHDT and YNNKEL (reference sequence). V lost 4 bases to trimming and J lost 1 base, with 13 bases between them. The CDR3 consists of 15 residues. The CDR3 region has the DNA TGTGCCAGCAGCCCTCGGGGACGGCAGAACACTGAAGCTTTCTTT. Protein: CASSPRGRQNTEAFF.

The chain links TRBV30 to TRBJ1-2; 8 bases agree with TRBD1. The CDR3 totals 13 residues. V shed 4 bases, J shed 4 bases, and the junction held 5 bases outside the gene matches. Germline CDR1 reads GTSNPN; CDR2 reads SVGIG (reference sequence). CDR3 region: CAWNVDRGYGYTF. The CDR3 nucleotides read TGTGCCTGGAACGTAGACAGGGGCTATGGCTACACCTTC.

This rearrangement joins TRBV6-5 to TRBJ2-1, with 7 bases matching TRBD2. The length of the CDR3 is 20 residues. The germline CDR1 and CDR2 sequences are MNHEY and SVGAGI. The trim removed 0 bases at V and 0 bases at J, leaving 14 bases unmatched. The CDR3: CASSYSYPSGLSSSYNEQFF. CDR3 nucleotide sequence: TGTGCCAGCAGTTACTCGTACCCTAGCGGCCTCTCTAGCTCCTACAATGAGCAGTTCTTC.

The CDR3 DNA reads as TGTGCCAGCAGTCAGGACAGGCTTTCGAGAAATGAGCAGTTCTTC. Its protein is CASSQDRLSRNEQFF. The V gene is TRBV2, the J gene TRBJ2-1; 7 nucleotides line up with TRBD1. Per the germline V gene, CDR1 is SNHLY and CDR2 is FYNNEI. The CDR3 sequence is 15 residues long. V was clipped by 5 bases and J by 7 bases; unmatched bases: 11.

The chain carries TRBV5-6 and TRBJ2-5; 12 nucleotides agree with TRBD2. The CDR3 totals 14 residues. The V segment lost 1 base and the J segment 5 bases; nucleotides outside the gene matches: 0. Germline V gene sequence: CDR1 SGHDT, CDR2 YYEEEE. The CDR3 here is CASSLTSGRETQYF. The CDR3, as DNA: TGTGCCAGCAGCTTGACTAGCGGGAGGGAGACCCAGTACTTC. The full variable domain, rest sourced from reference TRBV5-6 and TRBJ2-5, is DAGVTQSPTHLIKTRGQQVTLRCSPKSGHDTVSWYQQALGQGPQFIFQYYEEEERQRGNFPDRFSGHQFPNYSSELNVNALLLGDSALYLCASSLTSGRETQYFGPGTRLLVL.

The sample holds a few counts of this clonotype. The CDR3 here is CASSFSGNSLEKLFF. The CDR3 coding sequence is TGTGCCAGCAGCTTTTCGGGAAACTCTCTTGAAAAACTGTTTTTT. The rearrangement links TRBV11-2 to TRBJ1-4, with D uncertain. Germline assignment: CDR1 SGHAT and CDR2 FQNNGV. This CDR3 has 15 amino acids. The V and J ends lost 3 bases and 7 bases respectively, with 15 bases between them.